Listed here is a single T cell receptor beta chain. What it binds is unknown. The source of the sample is a study of T cell clonotyping in hematopoietic cell transplantation. CDR3 size: 12 residues. Germline V CDR1 and CDR2: SNHLY, FYNNEI. V lost 6 bases and J 6 bases, leaving 8 bases between the germline ends. The assay was immunoSEQ multiplex PCR, and TCRdb's table has in-frame clones only and misses some. The data contain about 16,000 clones, approximately 74% of them singletons. Study outcomes and limitations: Few recipient clonotypes overlapped donors; over 95% were de novo at given depth. Cells were unsorted, so CD4 and CD8 contributions were not separated. Broader posttransplant TCR repertoire diversity was predicted by graft donor and pretransplant recipient Inverse Simpson Index values. Recipient TCR diversity dropped after transplant; expanded clonotypes rose from day 30 to 180.

This TCR was recovered from a woman aged 55-75 years in good health. Some clones in this sample may be carry-over from other donors' samples. The chain is built from TRBV2 and TRBJ1-4; D is perhaps TRBD1 (6 bases). Sample: peripheral blood mononuclear cells. CDR3 in amino acids: CASRGQYEKLFF. CDR3 nucleotide sequence: TGTGCCAGCAGAGGACAGTATGAAAAACTGTTTTTT.